Sequencing of this TCR beta chain was carried out in a study of control samples from healthy donors and cancer patients. V shed 0 bases and J shed 6 bases, with 12 bases lying between them. CDR1 is SGHRS and CDR2 is YFSETQ in the germline V gene. This CDR3 region has 14 residues. Assay used: immunoSEQ multiplex PCR; TCRdb lists only in-frame clones, some missing. This sample carries 90,000 to 100,000 clones, about 79% of them seen once, and the ten largest clones take roughly a tenth. This clonotype was sampled from a woman under 40 in good health. The sample comprised blood. The J gene is TRBJ1-1, the V gene TRBV5-1; unclear D gene. The CDR3 DNA sequence: TGCGCCAGCAGCTTGGCGATCCCCGTGGCTGAAGCTTTCTTT. It encodes CASSLAIPVAEAFF.